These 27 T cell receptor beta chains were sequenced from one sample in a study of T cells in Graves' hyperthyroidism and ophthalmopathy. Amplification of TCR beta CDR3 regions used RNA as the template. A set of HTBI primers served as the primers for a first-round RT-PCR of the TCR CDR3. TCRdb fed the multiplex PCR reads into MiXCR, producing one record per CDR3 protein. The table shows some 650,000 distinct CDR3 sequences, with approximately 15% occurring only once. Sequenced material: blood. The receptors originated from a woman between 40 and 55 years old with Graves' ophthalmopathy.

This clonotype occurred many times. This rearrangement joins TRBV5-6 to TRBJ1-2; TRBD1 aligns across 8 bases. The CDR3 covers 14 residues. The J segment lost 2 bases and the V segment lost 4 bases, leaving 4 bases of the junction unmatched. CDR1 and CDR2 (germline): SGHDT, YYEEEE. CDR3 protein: CASSRDRLNYGYTF. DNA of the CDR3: TGTGCCAGCAGCCGGGACAGGTTGAACTATGGCTACACCTTC.

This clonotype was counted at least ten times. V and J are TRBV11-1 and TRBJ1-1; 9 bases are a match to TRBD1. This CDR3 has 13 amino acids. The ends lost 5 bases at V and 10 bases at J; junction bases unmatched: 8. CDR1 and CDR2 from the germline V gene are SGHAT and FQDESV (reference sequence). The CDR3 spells CASSGWGTGRAFF. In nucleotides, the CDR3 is TGTGCCAGCAGCGGATGGGGGACAGGGAGAGCTTTCTTT. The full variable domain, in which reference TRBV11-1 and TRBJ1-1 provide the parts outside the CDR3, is EAEVAQSPRYKITEKSQAVAFWCDPISGHATLYWYRQILGQGPELLVQFQDESVVDDSQLPKDRFSAERLKGVDSTLKIQPAELGDSAMYLCASSGWGTGRAFFGQGTRLTVV.

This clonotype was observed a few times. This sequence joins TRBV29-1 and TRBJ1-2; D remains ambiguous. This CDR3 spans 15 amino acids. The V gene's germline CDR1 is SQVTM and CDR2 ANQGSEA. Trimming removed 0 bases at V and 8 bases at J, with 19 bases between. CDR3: CSVEDEGSSYMGYTF. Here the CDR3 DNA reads TGCAGCGTTGAAGATGAGGGCAGTTCCTATATGGGCTACACCTTC.

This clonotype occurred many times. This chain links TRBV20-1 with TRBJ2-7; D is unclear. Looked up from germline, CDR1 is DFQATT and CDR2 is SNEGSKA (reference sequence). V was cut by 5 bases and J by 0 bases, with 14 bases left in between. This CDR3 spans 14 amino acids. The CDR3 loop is CSAEVVRGSYEQYF. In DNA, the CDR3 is TGCAGTGCTGAGGTAGTAAGAGGCTCCTACGAGCAGTACTTC.

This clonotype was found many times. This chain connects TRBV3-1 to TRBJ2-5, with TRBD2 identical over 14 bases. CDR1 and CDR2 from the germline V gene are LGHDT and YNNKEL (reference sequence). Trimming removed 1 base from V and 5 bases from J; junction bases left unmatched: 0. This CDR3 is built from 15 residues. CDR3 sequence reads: CASSQGTSGRETQYF. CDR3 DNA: TGTGCCAGCAGCCAAGGGACTAGCGGGAGGGAGACCCAGTACTTC.

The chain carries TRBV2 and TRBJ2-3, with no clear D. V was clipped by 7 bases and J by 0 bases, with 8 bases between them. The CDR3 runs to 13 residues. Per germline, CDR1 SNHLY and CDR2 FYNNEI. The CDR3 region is CASKARSTDTQYF. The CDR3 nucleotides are TGTGCCAGCAAAGCCCGAAGCACAGATACGCAGTATTTT.

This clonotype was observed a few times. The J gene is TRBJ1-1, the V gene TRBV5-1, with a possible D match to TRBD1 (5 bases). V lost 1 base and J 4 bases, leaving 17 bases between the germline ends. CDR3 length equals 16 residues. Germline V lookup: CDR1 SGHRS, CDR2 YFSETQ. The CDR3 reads CASSLRTVGVGTEAFF. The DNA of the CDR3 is TGCGCCAGCAGCTTGAGGACGGTGGGGGTCGGCACTGAAGCTTTCTTT. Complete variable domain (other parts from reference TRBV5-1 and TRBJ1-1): KAGVTQTPRYLIKTRGQQVTLSCSPISGHRSVSWYQQTPGQGLQFLFEYFSETQRNKGNFPGRFSGRQFSNSRSEMNVSTLELGDSALYLCASSLRTVGVGTEAFFGQGTRLTVV.

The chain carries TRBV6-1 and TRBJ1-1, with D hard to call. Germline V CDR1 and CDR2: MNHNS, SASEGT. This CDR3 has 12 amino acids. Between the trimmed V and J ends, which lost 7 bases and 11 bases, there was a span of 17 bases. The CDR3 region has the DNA TGTGCCAGCAATACGGACTGGAGTTGGGCTTTCTTT. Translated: CASNTDWSWAFF.

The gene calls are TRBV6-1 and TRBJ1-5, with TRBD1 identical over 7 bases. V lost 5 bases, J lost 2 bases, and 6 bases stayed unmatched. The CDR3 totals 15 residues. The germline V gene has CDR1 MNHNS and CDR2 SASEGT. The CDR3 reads CASSTQGEGNQPQHF. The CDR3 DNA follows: TGTGCCAGCAGTACCCAGGGGGAAGGCAATCAGCCCCAGCATTTT.

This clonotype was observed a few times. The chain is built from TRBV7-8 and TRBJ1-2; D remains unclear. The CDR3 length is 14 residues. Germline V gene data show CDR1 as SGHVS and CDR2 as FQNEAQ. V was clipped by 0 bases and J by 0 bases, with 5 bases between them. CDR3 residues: CASSLAPTNYGYTF. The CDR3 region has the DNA TGTGCCAGCAGCTTAGCGCCAACTAACTATGGCTACACCTTC. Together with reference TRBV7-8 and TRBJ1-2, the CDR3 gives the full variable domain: GAGVSQSPRYKVAKRGQDVALRCDPISGHVSLFWYQQALGQGPEFLTYFQNEAQLDKSGLPSDRFFAERPEGSVSTLKIQRTQQEDSAVYLCASSLAPTNYGYTFGSGTRLTVV.

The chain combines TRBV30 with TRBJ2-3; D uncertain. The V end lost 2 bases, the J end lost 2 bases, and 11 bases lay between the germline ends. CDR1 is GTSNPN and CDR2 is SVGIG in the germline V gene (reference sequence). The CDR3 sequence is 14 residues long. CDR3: CAWSLSSLTDTQYF. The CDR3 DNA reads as TGTGCCTGGAGTCTGTCGTCACTCACAGATACGCAGTATTTT.

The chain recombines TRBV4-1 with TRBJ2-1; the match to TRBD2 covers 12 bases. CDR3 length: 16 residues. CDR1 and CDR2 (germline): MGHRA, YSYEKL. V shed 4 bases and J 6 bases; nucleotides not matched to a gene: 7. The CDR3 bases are TGCGCCAGCAGCCTCCTCCTAGCGGGGGGGTCCAATGAGCAGTTCTTC. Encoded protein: CASSLLLAGGSNEQFF.

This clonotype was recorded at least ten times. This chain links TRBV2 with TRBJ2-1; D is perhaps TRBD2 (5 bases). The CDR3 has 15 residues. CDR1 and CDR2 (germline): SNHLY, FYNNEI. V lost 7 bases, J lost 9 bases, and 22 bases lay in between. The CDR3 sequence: CASMDEEVDTGEQFF. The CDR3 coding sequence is TGTGCCAGCATGGATGAGGAGGTAGATACTGGTGAGCAGTTCTTC.

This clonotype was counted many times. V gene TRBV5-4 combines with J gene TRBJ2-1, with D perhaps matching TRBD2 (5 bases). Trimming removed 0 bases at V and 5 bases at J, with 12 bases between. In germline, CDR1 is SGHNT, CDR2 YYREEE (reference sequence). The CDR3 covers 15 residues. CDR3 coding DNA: TGTGCCAGCAGCTTGGCCCGGGGTGGGGACAATGAGCAGTTCTTC. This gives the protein CASSLARGGDNEQFF.

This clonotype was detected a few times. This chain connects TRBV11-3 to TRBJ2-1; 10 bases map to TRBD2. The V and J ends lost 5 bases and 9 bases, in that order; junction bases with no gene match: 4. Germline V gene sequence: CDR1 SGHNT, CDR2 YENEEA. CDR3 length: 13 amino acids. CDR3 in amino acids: CASSRGLASEQFF. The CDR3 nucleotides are TGTGCCAGCAGCCGGGGACTAGCGTCTGAGCAGTTCTTC.

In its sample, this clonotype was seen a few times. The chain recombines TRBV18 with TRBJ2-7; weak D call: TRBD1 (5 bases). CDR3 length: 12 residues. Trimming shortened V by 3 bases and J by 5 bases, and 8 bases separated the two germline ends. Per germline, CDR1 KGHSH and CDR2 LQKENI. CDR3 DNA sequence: TGTGCCAGCTCACCTCAACAGGACGAGCAGTACTTC. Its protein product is CASSPQQDEQYF.

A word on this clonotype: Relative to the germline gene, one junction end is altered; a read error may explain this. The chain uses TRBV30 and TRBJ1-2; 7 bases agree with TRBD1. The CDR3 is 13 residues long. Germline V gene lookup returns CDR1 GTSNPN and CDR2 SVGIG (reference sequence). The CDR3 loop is CAGRTTGIGGYTF. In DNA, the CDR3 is TGTGCCGGGAGAACGACAGGGATCGGTGGCTACACCTTC.

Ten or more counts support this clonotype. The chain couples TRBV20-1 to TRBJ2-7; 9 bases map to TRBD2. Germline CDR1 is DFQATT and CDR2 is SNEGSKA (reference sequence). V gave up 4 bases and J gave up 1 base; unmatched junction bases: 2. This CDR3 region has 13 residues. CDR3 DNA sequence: TGCAGTGCTACTAGCGGGATGTCCTACGAGCAGTACTTC. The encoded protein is CSATSGMSYEQYF.

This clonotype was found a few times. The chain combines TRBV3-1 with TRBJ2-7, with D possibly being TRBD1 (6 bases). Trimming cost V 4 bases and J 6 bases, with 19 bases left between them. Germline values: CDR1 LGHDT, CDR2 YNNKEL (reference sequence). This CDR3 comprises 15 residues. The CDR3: CASSPRQGIVREQYF. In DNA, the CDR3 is TGTGCCAGCAGCCCCCGGCAGGGGATAGTCCGCGAGCAGTACTTC.

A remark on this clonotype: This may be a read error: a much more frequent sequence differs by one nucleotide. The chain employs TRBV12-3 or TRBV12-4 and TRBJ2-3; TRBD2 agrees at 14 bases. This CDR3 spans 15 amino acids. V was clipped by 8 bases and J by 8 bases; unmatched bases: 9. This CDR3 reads CASGRLAGGGGTQYF. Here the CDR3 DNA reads TGTGCCAGCGGTCGACTAGCGGGAGGGGGCGGTACGCAGTATTTT.

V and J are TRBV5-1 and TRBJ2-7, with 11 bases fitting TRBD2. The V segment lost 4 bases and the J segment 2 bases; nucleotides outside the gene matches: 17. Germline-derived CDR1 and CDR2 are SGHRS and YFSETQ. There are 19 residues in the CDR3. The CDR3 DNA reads TGCGCCAGCAGCCGACTCGAGTTACTAGCGGGAGAAGTGCCCTACGAGCAGTACTTC. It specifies CASSRLELLAGEVPYEQYF. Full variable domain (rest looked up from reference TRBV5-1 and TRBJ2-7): KAGVTQTPRYLIKTRGQQVTLSCSPISGHRSVSWYQQTPGQGLQFLFEYFSETQRNKGNFPGRFSGRQFSNSRSEMNVSTLELGDSALYLCASSRLELLAGEVPYEQYFGPGTRLTVT.

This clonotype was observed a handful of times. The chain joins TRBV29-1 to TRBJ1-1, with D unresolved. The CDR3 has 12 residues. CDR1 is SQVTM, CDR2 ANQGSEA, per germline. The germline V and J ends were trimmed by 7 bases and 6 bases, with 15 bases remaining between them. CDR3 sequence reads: CSASPPAPEAFF. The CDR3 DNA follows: TGCAGCGCTTCGCCCCCGGCCCCTGAAGCTTTCTTT. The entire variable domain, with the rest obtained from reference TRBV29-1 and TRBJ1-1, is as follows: SAVISQKPSRDICQRGTSLTIQCQVDSQVTMMFWYRQQPGQSLTLIATANQGSEATYESGFVIDKFPISRPNLTFSTLTVSNMSPEDSSIYLCSASPPAPEAFFGQGTRLTVV.

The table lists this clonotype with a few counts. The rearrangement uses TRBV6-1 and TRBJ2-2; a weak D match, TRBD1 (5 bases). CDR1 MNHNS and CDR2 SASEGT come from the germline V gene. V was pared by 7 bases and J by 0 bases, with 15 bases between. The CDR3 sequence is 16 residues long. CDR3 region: CASTNSGRPNTGELFF. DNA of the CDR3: TGTGCCAGCACGAATTCAGGGCGACCGAACACCGGGGAGCTGTTTTTT.

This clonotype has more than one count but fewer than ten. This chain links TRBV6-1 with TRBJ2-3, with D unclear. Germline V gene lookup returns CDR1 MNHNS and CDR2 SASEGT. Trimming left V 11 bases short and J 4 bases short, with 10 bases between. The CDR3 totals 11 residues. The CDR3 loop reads CAASWPDTQYF. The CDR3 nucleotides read TGTGCCGCCAGCTGGCCAGATACGCAGTATTTT.

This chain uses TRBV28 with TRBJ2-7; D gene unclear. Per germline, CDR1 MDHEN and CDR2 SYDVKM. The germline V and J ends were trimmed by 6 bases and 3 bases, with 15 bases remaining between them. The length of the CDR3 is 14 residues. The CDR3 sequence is CASRPPVSSYEQYF. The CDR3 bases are TGTGCCAGCAGGCCCCCCGTTAGTAGCTACGAGCAGTACTTC.

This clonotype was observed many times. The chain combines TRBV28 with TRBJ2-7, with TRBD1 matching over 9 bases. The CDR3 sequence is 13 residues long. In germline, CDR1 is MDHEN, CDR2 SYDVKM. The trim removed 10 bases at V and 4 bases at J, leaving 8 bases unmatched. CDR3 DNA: TGTGCCACCCGTTGGACAGGGGCTTACGAGCAGTACTTC. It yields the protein CATRWTGAYEQYF.

The CDR3 DNA follows: TGCAGCGTTACGGGTTCTGGGGCCAACGTCCTGACTTTC. Its protein is CSVTGSGANVLTF. V gene TRBV29-1 combines with J gene TRBJ2-6, with D uncertain. In germline, CDR1 is SQVTM, CDR2 ANQGSEA. V was pared by 5 bases and J by 1 base, with 6 bases between. This CDR3 is built from 13 residues.